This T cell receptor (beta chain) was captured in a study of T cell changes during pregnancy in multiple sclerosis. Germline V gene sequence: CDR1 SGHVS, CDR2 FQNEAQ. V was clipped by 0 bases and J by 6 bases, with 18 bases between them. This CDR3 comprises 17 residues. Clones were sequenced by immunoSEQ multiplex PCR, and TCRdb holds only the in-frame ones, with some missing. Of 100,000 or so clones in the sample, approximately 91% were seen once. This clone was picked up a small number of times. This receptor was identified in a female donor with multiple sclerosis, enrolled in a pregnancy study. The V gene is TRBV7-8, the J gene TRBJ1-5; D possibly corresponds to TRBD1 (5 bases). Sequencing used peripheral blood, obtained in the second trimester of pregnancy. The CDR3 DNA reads TGTGCCAGCAGCTTAGCCCCCCGCCAGGGCGATGGTCAGCCCCAGCATTTT. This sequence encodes CASSLAPRQGDGQPQHF.